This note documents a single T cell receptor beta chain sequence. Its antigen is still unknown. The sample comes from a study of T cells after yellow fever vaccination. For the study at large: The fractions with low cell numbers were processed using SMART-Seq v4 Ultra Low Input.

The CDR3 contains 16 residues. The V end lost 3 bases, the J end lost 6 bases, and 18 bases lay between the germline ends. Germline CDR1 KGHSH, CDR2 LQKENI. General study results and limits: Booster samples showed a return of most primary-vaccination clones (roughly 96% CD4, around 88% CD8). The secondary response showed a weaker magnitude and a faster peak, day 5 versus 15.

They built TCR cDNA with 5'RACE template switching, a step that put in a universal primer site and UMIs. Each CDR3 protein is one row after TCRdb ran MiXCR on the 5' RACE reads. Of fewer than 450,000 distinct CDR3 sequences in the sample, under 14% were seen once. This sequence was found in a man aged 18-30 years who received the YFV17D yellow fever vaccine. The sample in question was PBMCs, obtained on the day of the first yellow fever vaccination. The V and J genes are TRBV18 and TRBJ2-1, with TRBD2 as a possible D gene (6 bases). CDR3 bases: TGTGCCAGCTCACCCAGTGCTAGCGCTGGGATCAATGAGCAGTTCTTC. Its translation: CASSPSASAGINEQFF.